Below, 24 T cell receptor beta chains from the same sample are listed, as sequenced in a study of cytomegalovirus exposure and HLA in healthy donors. Primers for the PCR totalled 60 Vbeta and 13 Jbeta. This table comes from immunoSEQ multiplex PCR, and its TCRdb copy is limited to in-frame clones, with some not included. The sample lists tens of thousands of clones; 77% were seen once. Sample: PBMCs. The source of these receptors is a man aged 50-59 years in good health and CMV-seropositive.

CDR3 in amino acids: CASSPTEGLAGYNEQFF. The CDR3 region has the DNA TGTGCCAGCAGCCCGACCGAGGGACTAGCGGGGTACAATGAGCAGTTCTTC. The gene calls are TRBV11-2 and TRBJ2-1, with 13 nucleotides matching TRBD2. The junction had 8 bases not matched to a gene; V was cut back by 5 bases and J by 4 bases. The CDR3 is 17 amino acids. CDR1 SGHAT and CDR2 FQNNGV come from the germline V gene.

This chain connects TRBV27 to TRBJ1-2, with 8 bases lining up with TRBD1. The CDR3 runs 13 residues. V shed 3 bases and J 8 bases; nucleotides not matched to a gene: 5. The germline V gene has CDR1 MNHEY and CDR2 SMNVEV (reference sequence). The CDR3 DNA reads TGTGCCAGCAGTTTTCAGGGGGCGCAAGGCTACACCTTC. This sequence encodes CASSFQGAQGYTF.

The chain has TRBV6-6 and TRBJ2-7, with 11 bases lining up with TRBD1. The CDR3 has 15 residues. Germline-derived CDR1 and CDR2 are MNHNY and SVGAGI (reference sequence). V lost 7 bases to trimming and J lost 5 bases; unmatched junction nucleotides: 10. The CDR3 DNA reads TGTGCCAGCAACGCCCCGGACAGGGGGCTCAACGAGCAGTACTTC. It codes for CASNAPDRGLNEQYF.

The rearrangement uses TRBV19 and TRBJ2-6; weak D call: TRBD1 (5 bases). The germline V gene has CDR1 LNHDA and CDR2 SQIVND (reference sequence). CDR3 length: 18 amino acids. Trimming removed 3 bases from V and 0 bases from J, with 15 bases in between. This CDR3 is CASSIYRQGSSGANVLTF. The DNA of the CDR3 is TGTGCCAGTAGTATTTATCGGCAGGGCAGCTCTGGGGCCAACGTCCTGACTTTC.

The genes are TRBV6-6 and TRBJ2-7; D unresolved. Germline CDR1 reads MNHNY; CDR2 reads SVGAGI (reference sequence). CDR3 length: 14 residues. V was trimmed by 0 bases and J by 1 base, leaving 7 bases between them. The CDR3 here is CASSYSPESYEQYF. CDR3 DNA sequence: TGTGCCAGCAGTTACTCGCCAGAATCCTACGAGCAGTACTTC.

This chain joins TRBV7-2 and TRBJ2-7; TRBD2 matches 9 bases. J gave up 4 bases and V 1 base, and 5 bases lay outside the gene matches. This CDR3 has 15 residues. The germline V gene has CDR1 SGHTA and CDR2 FQGNSA. The CDR3 DNA is TGTGCCAGCAGCTTAGTTAGCGGGAGTGATTACGAGCAGTACTTC. It is translated as CASSLVSGSDYEQYF.

The V call is TRBV9, the J call TRBJ2-3, with 7 bases that match TRBD2. Trimming took 2 bases from V and 2 from J; bases not matched to a gene: 5. This CDR3 spans 15 amino acids. CDR1 is SGDLS, CDR2 YYNGEE, per germline. Here the CDR3 DNA reads TGTGCCAGCAGCGTTCGGAGCGGGGTCACAGATACGCAGTATTTT. This gives the protein CASSVRSGVTDTQYF.

The J gene is TRBJ2-2, the V gene TRBV4-1; TRBD2 aligns across 10 bases. Germline V gene lookup returns CDR1 MGHRA and CDR2 YSYEKL. Trimming took 1 base from V and 7 from J; bases not matched to a gene: 12. There are 18 residues in the CDR3. CDR3 sequence (DNA): TGCGCCAGCAGCCAAGGGGCTAGCGGGAGTTTGGTCCACGGGGAGCTGTTTTTT. As protein: CASSQGASGSLVHGELFF.

This clone showed up just once. This chain uses TRBV29-1 with TRBJ2-3, with 7 bases lining up with TRBD2. Germline V gene lookup returns CDR1 SQVTM and CDR2 ANQGSEA. The CDR3 has 14 amino acids. J was trimmed by 2 bases and V by 3 bases; bases with no gene match: 5. The CDR3 loop is CSVDGLGNTDTQYF. The DNA for the CDR3 is TGCAGCGTTGATGGACTAGGAAACACAGATACGCAGTATTTT.

The chain recombines TRBV7-3 with TRBJ2-1; 14 nucleotides line up with TRBD2. V was clipped by 5 bases and J by 12 bases; unmatched bases: 9. From germline, CDR1 is SGHTA and CDR2 FQGTGA. This CDR3 is 15 amino acids long. The CDR3 DNA reads TGTGCCAGCAGCCTAGGGACTAGCGGGAGCCTGGGGCAGTTCTTC. It codes for CASSLGTSGSLGQFF.

The chain is built from TRBV4-3 and TRBJ2-3, with 11 bases identical to TRBD2. The length of the CDR3 is 17 residues. CDR1 is LGHNA, CDR2 YSLEER, per germline. The V and J ends lost 4 bases and 0 bases, in that order; junction bases with no gene match: 6. CDR3 DNA sequence: TGCGCCAGCAGCCCAAGGCGGACTAGCGGGAGCACAGATACGCAGTATTTT. As protein: CASSPRRTSGSTDTQYF.

This clone appeared a few times. V and J are TRBV7-8 and TRBJ2-6, with TRBD1 matching over 7 bases. CDR1 and CDR2 from the germline V gene are SGHVS and FQNEAQ. V lost 2 bases to trimming and J lost 0 bases; unmatched junction nucleotides: 10. The CDR3 runs to 19 residues. The CDR3 loop is CASSLRGDSFHSGANVLTF. The CDR3 coding sequence is TGTGCCAGCAGCTTAAGAGGGGACAGTTTTCACTCTGGGGCCAACGTCCTGACTTTC.

This chain links TRBV7-9 with TRBJ1-2; D perhaps matches TRBD1 (5 bases). CDR3 length equals 14 residues. Trimming left V 3 bases short and J 8 bases short, with 16 bases between. The germline CDR1 and CDR2 sequences are SEHNR and FQNEAQ (reference sequence). The CDR3 coding sequence is TGTGCCAGCAGCTTGGGCGGGGTAGGGGACGGCTACACCTTC. It encodes CASSLGGVGDGYTF. The variable domain in full, with the rest retrieved from reference TRBV7-9 and TRBJ1-2, is DTGVSQNPRHKITKRGQNVTFRCDPISEHNRLYWYRQTLGQGPEFLTYFQNEAQLEKSRLLSDRFSAERPKGSFSTLEIQRTEQGDSAMYLCASSLGGVGDGYTFGSGTRLTVV.

The chain employs TRBV7-8 and TRBJ2-7; perhaps TRBD2 as D (7 bases). Germline-derived CDR1 and CDR2 are SGHVS and FQNEAQ. The CDR3 spans 15 residues. Trimming stripped 6 bases from V and 4 bases from J, with 19 bases between. CDR3 loop: CASSSRGGGIYEQYF. CDR3 DNA sequence: TGTGCCAGCAGTTCCCGCGGGGGCGGGATTTACGAGCAGTACTTC.

With regard to this clone: The junction shows a germline mismatch at one end, possibly a read error. The CDR3 sequence: CAIRPSGVPDIHF. The CDR3 nucleotides are TGTGCCATCCGTCCCTCGGGAGTTCCCGACATACACTTC. The chain joins TRBV10-3 to TRBJ2-7; a weak D match, TRBD2 (6 bases). The CDR3 runs to 13 residues. The germline V gene encodes CDR1 ENHRY and CDR2 SYGVKD.

Comments on this clone: The junction and the germline gene differ at one end; a read error may be behind it. The V call is TRBV30, the J call TRBJ2-4; TRBD1 matches at 12 bases. This CDR3 comprises 18 residues. CDR1 and CDR2 from the germline V gene are GTSNPN and SVGIG (reference sequence). CDR3: CAWSPRDRGPWTKNSQYF. The CDR3 DNA sequence: TGTGCCTGGAGTCCACGGGACAGGGGGCCGTGGACCAAAAACAGTCAGTACTTC.

About this clone itself: The germline gene is not matched at one end of the junction; a read error may be the cause. V usage is TRBV7-9 and J usage is TRBJ1-5, with TRBD1 matching 8 bases. The CDR3 is 18 residues long. The germline V gene encodes CDR1 SEHNR and CDR2 FQNEAQ (reference sequence). The CDR3 loop is CSSSSQLSATGDNQPQHF. The DNA for the CDR3 is TGTTCCAGCAGCTCACAACTCAGCGCGACAGGGGATAATCAGCCCCAGCATTTT.

The chain employs TRBV19 and TRBJ1-2; a weak D match, TRBD1 (5 bases). The V end lost 7 bases, the J end lost 3 bases, and 18 bases lay between the germline ends. The CDR3 has 15 residues. Germline assignment: CDR1 LNHDA and CDR2 SQIVND (reference sequence). CDR3 residues: CASIGRADGDYGYTF. CDR3 nucleotide sequence: TGTGCCAGTATCGGCAGGGCAGATGGGGACTATGGCTACACCTTC. Complete variable domain (other parts from reference TRBV19 and TRBJ1-2): DGGITQSPKYLFRKEGQNVTLSCEQNLNHDAMYWYRQDPGQGLRLIYYSQIVNDFQKGDIAEGYSVSREKKESFPLTVTSAQKNPTAFYLCASIGRADGDYGYTFGSGTRLTVV.

This clone was seen only once. The chain is built from TRBV2 and TRBJ2-7; D call uncertain. The CDR3 has 11 amino acids. Germline V CDR1 and CDR2: SNHLY, FYNNEI. Trimming removed 3 bases from V and 4 bases from J, with 4 bases in between. CDR3 sequence: CASSEAYEQYF. The CDR3 region has the DNA TGTGCCAGCAGTGAGGCATACGAGCAGTACTTC.

The rearrangement uses TRBV11-2 and TRBJ2-3; D is undetermined. Trimming removed 4 bases at V and 2 bases at J, with 22 bases between. The CDR3 has 18 amino acids. Germline CDR1 reads SGHAT; CDR2 reads FQNNGV. The CDR3, as DNA: TGTGCCAGCAGCTCGTATGGCCGTCTTCCCTTTCCCACAGATACGCAGTATTTT. Protein product: CASSSYGRLPFPTDTQYF.

V usage is TRBV4-1 and J usage is TRBJ2-7; D is uncertain. Germline lookup yields CDR1 MGHRA and CDR2 YSYEKL. Trimming took 2 bases from V and 3 from J, leaving 8 bases between them. The CDR3 covers 13 residues. CDR3 sequence reads: CASSQSQSYEQYF. The CDR3 DNA is TGCGCCAGCAGCCAATCACAGAGCTACGAGCAGTACTTC.

Turning to this clone: Without the conserved terminal phenylalanine or tryptophan, this CDR3 likely stems from a read error. The DNA is left out, because the CDR3 cannot be placed on it with certainty; the CDR3 is given as TCRdb lists it. This rearrangement joins TRBV21-1 to TRBJ2-7; the D call in the table, TRBD2, was not verified against the DNA. TRBV21-1 is a listed pseudogene. The CDR3 region is 10 residues in length, termini included. This CDR3 reads CASSKVHLPA.

This chain joins TRBV9 and TRBJ2-7; TRBD2 matches at 9 bases. The CDR3 runs to 14 residues. J was trimmed by 4 bases and V by 3 bases; bases with no gene match: 5. The germline V gene encodes CDR1 SGDLS and CDR2 YYNGEE. The CDR3 loop reads CASSAGTSLYEQYF. In DNA, the CDR3 is TGTGCCAGCAGCGCCGGGACTAGCTTGTACGAGCAGTACTTC.

The chain uses TRBV9 and TRBJ2-7; 10 bases are shared with TRBD1. Germline trimming cut 3 bases from V and 3 bases from J; bases unmatched to any gene: 3. The CDR3 runs to 14 residues. The germline V gene encodes CDR1 SGDLS and CDR2 YYNGEE. The CDR3, as DNA: TGTGCCAGCAGCGCCCGGGACAGGGGCTACGAGCAGTACTTC. Its translation: CASSARDRGYEQYF.